This record looks at one T cell receptor beta chain sequence and its context. What it binds is not known. Relative to the germline gene, one junction end is altered; a read error may explain this. The PCR used 60 Vbeta and 13 Jbeta primers. Assay used: immunoSEQ multiplex PCR; TCRdb lists only in-frame clones, some missing. The sample lists some 200,000 clones, roughly four fifths occurring once. CDR1 and CDR2 (germline): LGHNA, YNFKEQ. The CDR3 spans 15 residues. This sample was taken from a study of cytomegalovirus exposure and HLA in healthy donors. The study's findings and limits: With later analysis, a missense DCLRE1C variant became linked to TCR beta V- and J-gene trimming.

The receptor's source is a woman aged 40 to 50 in good health and CMV-seronegative. V and J are TRBV4-2 and TRBJ2-7; TRBD2 is a possible D gene (5 bases). Sequenced input: PBMCs. The CDR3 bases are TGTGCCAGCAGCCAAAGGACTGGATTAACCTACGTGCAGTACTTC. Translated, it gives CASSQRTGLTYVQYF.